The 6 T cell receptor beta chains below all came from one sample that was sequenced in a study of graft-versus-host responses after intestinal transplantation. Method: immunoSEQ multiplex PCR; TCRdb's copy keeps in-frame clones and lacks some. The sample lists 85,000 to 90,000 clones, around 90% seen once, with 0.35% in the top ten. What these receptors recognize is not known. The material sequenced was unstimulated CD4+ T cells sorted from spleen or lymph node cells, taken before transplant. The origin of the receptors is a human donor who was the organ donor for an intestinal transplant.

This chain uses TRBV10-3 with TRBJ1-2, with 7 nucleotides matching TRBD1. Germline V CDR1 and CDR2: ENHRY, SYGVKD. The trim removed 10 bases at V and 6 bases at J, leaving 17 bases unmatched. The CDR3 consists of 15 residues. The CDR3 spells CATTQGTEVYHGYTF. The CDR3, as DNA: TGTGCCACAACACAAGGGACAGAGGTTTATCATGGCTACACCTTC.

This sequence joins TRBV23-1 and TRBJ2-7; tentatively, D is TRBD1 (6 bases). TRBV23-1 is filed as an ORF, its function uncertain. CDR3 length equals 17 residues. Trimming left V 4 bases short and J 6 bases short, with 25 bases between. CDR3 sequence reads: CASSPPRGHSPCFEQYF. In DNA, the CDR3 is TGCGCCAGCAGTCCTCCCAGGGGTCATTCCCCTTGTTTCGAGCAGTACTTC.

This clone occurred a few times. V gene TRBV4-1 combines with J gene TRBJ2-7, with D perhaps matching TRBD2 (5 bases). CDR3 length: 15 amino acids. CDR1 is MGHRA, CDR2 YSYEKL, per germline. Deletions cut 1 base from V and 3 bases from J, with 13 bases between. The CDR3 sequence: CASSQGLSGFYEQYF. The CDR3 region has the DNA TGCGCCAGCAGCCAAGGTCTTTCGGGATTCTACGAGCAGTACTTC.

The rearrangement joins TRBV20-1 to TRBJ2-5; D is ambiguous. The length of the CDR3 is 11 residues. Trimming stripped 2 bases from V and 1 base from J, with 2 bases between. Germline V gene lookup returns CDR1 DFQATT and CDR2 SNEGSKA (reference sequence). In nucleotides, the CDR3 is TGCAGTGCTAGACTCCAAGAGACCCAGTACTTC. This codes for CSARLQETQYF.

This clone was seen a single time. This sequence joins TRBV6-1 and TRBJ1-3; TRBD1 aligns across 7 bases. J was trimmed by 0 bases and V by 8 bases; bases with no gene match: 7. The CDR3 has 15 amino acids. Germline V CDR1 and CDR2: MNHNS, SASEGT. CDR3 amino acids: CASEVGQISGNTIYF. Written as DNA, the CDR3 is TGTGCCAGCGAAGTGGGACAGATCTCTGGAAACACCATATATTTT.

CDR3 sequence (DNA): TGCGCCAGCAGCCAAGACCGGGACAGGGGGTTCAACGAGCAGTACTTC. It specifies CASSQDRDRGFNEQYF. The chain joins TRBV4-1 to TRBJ2-7; 11 positions match TRBD1. CDR3 length: 16 residues. The J segment lost 5 bases and the V segment lost 0 bases, leaving 6 bases of the junction unmatched. Germline V lookup: CDR1 MGHRA, CDR2 YSYEKL.